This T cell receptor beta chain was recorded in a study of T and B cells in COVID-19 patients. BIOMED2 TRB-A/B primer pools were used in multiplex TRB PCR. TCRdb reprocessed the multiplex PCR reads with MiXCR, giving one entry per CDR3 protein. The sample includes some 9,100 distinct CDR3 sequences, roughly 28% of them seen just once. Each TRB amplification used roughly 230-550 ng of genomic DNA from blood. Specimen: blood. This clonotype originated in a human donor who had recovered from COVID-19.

CDR3 DNA: TGTGCCAGCAGTCTTGGACAGGGGGGGTCTGGCTACACCTTC. Encoded protein: CASSLGQGGSGYTF. This chain joins TRBV27 and TRBJ1-2; 10 bases fit TRBD1. Germline V gene lookup returns CDR1 MNHEY and CDR2 SMNVEV (reference sequence). CDR3 length: 14 residues. Losses at the gene ends were 5 bases for V and 7 bases for J; bases not matched to a gene: 7.